This TCR beta chain derives from a study of neurological immune-mediated disorders. Germline-derived CDR1 and CDR2 are DFQATT and SNEGSKA (reference sequence). The CDR3 is 16 residues long. V lost 1 base, J lost 4 bases, and 8 bases stayed unmatched. TCRdb called the 5' RACE reads again in MiXCR, with one record for every CDR3 protein. The table has around 25,000 distinct CDR3 sequences, 20% to 25% seen once. Unsorted libraries were generated from 2 million PBMCs held at -80 degrees C. The genes are TRBV20-1 and TRBJ2-1, with TRBD2 matching over 9 bases. This receptor was taken from a woman in her sixties or seventies in good health. Sequenced material: PBMCs. This CDR3 reads CSARGGGRAMYNEQFF. CDR3 nucleotides: TGCAGTGCTAGAGGGGGCGGGAGGGCTATGTACAATGAGCAGTTCTTC.